The present T cell receptor beta chain was sequenced within a study of T-cell memory formation after mild COVID-19. The CDR3 contains 14 residues. CDR1 SGDLS and CDR2 YYNGEE come from the germline V gene. V was trimmed by 0 bases and J by 2 bases, leaving 7 bases between them. Via MiXCR, TCRdb re-called the 5' RACE reads, giving one row per CDR3 protein. This sample yields about 190,000 distinct CDR3 sequences, of which about 20% are seen a single time; 23% belongs to the top ten. This clonotype was detected a few times. The V and J genes are TRBV9 and TRBJ2-3, with no clear D. Sample: PBMCs or a T cell subset sorted from them (not recorded which). This TCR derives from an adult woman who had mild COVID-19 (a few samples of this study predate the infection). Cell type and time point are not known. CDR3 sequence (DNA): TGTGCCAGCAGCGTAGATCGGGTCACAGATACGCAGTATTTT. It specifies CASSVDRVTDTQYF.